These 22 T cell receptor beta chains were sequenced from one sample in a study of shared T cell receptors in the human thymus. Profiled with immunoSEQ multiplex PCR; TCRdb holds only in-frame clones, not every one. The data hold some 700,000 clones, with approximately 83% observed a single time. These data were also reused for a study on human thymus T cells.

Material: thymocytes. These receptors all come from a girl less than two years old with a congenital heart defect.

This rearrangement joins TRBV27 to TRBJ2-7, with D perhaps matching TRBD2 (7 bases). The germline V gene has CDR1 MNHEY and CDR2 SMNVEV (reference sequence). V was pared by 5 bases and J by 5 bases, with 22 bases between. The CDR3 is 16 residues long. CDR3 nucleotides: TGTGCCAGCAGTCAGCACAGGGAGGGGAGGGAAGACGAGCAGTACTTC. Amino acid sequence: CASSQHREGREDEQYF.

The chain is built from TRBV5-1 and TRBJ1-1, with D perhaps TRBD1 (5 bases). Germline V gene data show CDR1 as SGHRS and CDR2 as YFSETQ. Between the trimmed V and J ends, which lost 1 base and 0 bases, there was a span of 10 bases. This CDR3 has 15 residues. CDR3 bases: TGCGCCAGCAGCTTGAGGGGCTCCATGAACACTGAAGCTTTCTTT. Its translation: CASSLRGSMNTEAFF.

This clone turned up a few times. The CDR3 loop reads CASSQDEVGGGRETQYF. DNA for the CDR3: TGTGCCAGCAGCCAAGATGAAGTGGGGGGAGGTCGGGAGACCCAGTACTTC. The chain is built from TRBV14 and TRBJ2-5, with TRBD2 as a possible D gene (6 bases). Trimming cost V 0 bases and J 5 bases, with 19 bases left between them. Germline V gives CDR1 SGHDN, CDR2 FVKESK. This CDR3 spans 17 amino acids.

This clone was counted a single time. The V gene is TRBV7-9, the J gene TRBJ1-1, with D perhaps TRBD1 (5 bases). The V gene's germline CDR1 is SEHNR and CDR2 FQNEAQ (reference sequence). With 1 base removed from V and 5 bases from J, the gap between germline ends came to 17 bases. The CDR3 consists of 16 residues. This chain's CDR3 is CASSLDRTAGGTEAFF. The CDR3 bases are TGTGCCAGCAGCTTAGATCGGACGGCCGGGGGGACTGAAGCTTTCTTT.

The CDR3 DNA reads as TGTGCCAGCAGCTTATGTAGGGGGACCTACAATGAGCAGTTCTTC. Translation gives CASSLCRGTYNEQFF. The gene calls are TRBV5-6 and TRBJ2-1; a possible D gene is TRBD1 (6 bases). The germline V gene encodes CDR1 SGHDT and CDR2 YYEEEE. V lost 2 bases and J lost 2, with 11 bases in between. This CDR3 contains 15 residues.

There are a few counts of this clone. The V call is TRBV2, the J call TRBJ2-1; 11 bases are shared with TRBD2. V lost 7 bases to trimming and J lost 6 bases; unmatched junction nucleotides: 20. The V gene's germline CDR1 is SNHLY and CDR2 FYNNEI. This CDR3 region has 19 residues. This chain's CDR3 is CASTKRRLAGGVSINEQFF. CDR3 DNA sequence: TGTGCCAGCACCAAACGGCGGCTAGCGGGGGGAGTCAGTATCAATGAGCAGTTCTTC.

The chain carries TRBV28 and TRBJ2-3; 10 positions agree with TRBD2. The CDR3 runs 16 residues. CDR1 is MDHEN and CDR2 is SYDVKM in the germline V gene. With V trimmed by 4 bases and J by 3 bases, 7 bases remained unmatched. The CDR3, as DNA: TGTGCCAGCAGTTCATCCGGGACTAGCGTGACAGATACGCAGTATTTT. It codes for CASSSSGTSVTDTQYF. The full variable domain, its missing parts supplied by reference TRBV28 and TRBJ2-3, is DVKVTQSSRYLVKRTGEKVFLECVQDMDHENMFWYRQDPGLGLRLIYFSYDVKMKEKGDIPEGYSVSREKKERFSLILESASTNQTSMYLCASSSSGTSVTDTQYFGPGTRLTVL.

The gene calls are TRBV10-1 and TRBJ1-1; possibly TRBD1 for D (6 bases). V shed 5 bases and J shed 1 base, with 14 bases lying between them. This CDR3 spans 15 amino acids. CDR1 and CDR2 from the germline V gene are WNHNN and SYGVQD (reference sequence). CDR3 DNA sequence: TGCGCCAGCAGTTACCTGCCGGGACAGAACACTGAAGCTTTCTTT. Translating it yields CASSYLPGQNTEAFF.

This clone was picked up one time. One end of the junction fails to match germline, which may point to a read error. CDR3 protein: CASSIRRRPRTYTQYF. The CDR3 region has the DNA TGTGCCAGTAGTATACGCCGCCGTCCCCGCACATATACGCAGTATTTT. This chain joins TRBV19 and TRBJ2-3; no definite D call. The germline V gene encodes CDR1 LNHDA and CDR2 SQIVND (reference sequence). CDR3 length: 16 amino acids.

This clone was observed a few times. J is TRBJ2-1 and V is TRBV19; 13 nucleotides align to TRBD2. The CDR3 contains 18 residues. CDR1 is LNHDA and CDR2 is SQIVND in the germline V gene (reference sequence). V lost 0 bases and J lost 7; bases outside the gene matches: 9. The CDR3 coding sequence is TGTGCCAGTAGTATAGAACCCGGTACTAGCGGGGGGGCAAATGAGCAGTTCTTC. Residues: CASSIEPGTSGGANEQFF.

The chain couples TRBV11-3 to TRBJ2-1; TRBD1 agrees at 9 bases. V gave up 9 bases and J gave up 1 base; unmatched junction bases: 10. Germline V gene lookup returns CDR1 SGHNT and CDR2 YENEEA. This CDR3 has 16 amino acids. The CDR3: CARRDRAWTSYNEQFF. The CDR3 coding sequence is TGTGCCAGGCGGGACAGGGCTTGGACTTCCTACAATGAGCAGTTCTTC. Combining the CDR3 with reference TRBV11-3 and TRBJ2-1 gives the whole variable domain EAGVVQSPRYKIIEKKQPVAFWCNPISGHNTLYWYLQNLGQGPELLIRYENEEAVDDSQLPKDRFSAERLKGVDSTLKIQPAELGDSAVYLCARRDRAWTSYNEQFFGPGTRLTVL.

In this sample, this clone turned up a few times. The CDR3 reads CASSSRRHPNTEAFF. The CDR3, as DNA: TGTGCCAGCAGCTCGAGACGACACCCGAACACTGAAGCTTTCTTT. The chain joins TRBV5-4 to TRBJ1-1; no reliable D call. The CDR3 is 15 amino acids. The germline CDR1 and CDR2 sequences are SGHNT and YYREEE (reference sequence). V was shortened by 3 bases and J by 1 base, with 13 bases between the two germline ends.

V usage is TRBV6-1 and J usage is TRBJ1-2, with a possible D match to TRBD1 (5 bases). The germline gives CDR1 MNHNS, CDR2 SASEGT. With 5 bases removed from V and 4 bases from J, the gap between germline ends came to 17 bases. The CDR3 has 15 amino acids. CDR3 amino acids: CASSTHDRPCYGYTF. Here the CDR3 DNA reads TGTGCCAGCAGTACTCATGACAGACCTTGCTATGGCTACACCTTC.

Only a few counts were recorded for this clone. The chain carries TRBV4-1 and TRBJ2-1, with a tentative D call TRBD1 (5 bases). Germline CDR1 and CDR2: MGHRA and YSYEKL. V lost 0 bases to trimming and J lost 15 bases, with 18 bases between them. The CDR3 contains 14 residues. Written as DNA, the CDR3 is TGCGCCAGCAGCCAAGATTTTTTGGCAGCAGGGATGTTCTTC. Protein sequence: CASSQDFLAAGMFF.

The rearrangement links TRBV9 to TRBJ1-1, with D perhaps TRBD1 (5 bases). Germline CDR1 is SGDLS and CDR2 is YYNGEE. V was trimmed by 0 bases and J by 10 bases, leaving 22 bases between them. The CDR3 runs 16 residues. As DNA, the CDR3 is TGTGCCAGCAGCGTAGGGCAGGGATTCTACGGGCCAAGAGCTTTCTTT. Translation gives CASSVGQGFYGPRAFF.

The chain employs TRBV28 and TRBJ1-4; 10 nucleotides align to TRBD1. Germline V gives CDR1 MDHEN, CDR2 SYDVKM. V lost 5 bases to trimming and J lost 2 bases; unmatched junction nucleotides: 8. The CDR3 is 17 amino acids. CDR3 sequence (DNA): TGTGCCAGCAGTGGGACAGGGGAACGGGAGACTAATGAAAAACTGTTTTTT. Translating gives CASSGTGERETNEKLFF.

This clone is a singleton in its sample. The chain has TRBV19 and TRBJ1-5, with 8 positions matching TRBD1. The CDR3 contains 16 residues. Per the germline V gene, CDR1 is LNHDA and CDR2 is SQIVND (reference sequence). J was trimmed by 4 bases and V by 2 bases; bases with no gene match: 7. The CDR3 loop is CASSIYWGQDNQPQHF. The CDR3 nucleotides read TGTGCCAGTAGTATATACTGGGGACAGGATAATCAGCCCCAGCATTTT.

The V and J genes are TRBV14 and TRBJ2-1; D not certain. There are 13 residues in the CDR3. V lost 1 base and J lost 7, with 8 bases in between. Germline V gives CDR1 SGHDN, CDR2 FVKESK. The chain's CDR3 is CASSQVRGNEQFF. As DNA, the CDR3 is TGTGCCAGCAGCCAAGTTCGCGGAAATGAGCAGTTCTTC.

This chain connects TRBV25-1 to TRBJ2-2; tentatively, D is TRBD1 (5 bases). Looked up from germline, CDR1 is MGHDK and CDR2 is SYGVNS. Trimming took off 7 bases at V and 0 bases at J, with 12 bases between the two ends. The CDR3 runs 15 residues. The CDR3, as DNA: TGTGCCAGCACCCCGGACACTCCGAACACCGGGGAGCTGTTTTTT. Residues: CASTPDTPNTGELFF.

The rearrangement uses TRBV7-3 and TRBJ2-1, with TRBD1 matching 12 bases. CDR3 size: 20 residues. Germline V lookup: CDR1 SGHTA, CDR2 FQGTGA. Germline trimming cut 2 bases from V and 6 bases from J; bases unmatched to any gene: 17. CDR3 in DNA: TGTGCCAGCAGCTTAGGTCGGGGGACAGGGGGCCAGGCGGCGGGCAATGAGCAGTTCTTC. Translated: CASSLGRGTGGQAAGNEQFF.

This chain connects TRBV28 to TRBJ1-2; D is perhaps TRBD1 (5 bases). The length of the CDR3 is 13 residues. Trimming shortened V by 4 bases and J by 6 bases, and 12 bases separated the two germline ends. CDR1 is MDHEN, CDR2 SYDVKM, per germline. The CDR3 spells CASSSAQQDGYTF. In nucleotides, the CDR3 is TGTGCCAGCAGTTCCGCCCAACAGGATGGCTACACCTTC.

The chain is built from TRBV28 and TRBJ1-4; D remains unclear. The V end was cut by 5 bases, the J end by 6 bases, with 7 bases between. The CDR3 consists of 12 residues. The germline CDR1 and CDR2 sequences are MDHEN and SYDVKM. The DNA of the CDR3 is TGTGCCAGCAGTCCCGAGGATGAAAAACTGTTTTTT. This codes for CASSPEDEKLFF. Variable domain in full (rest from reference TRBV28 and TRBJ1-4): DVKVTQSSRYLVKRTGEKVFLECVQDMDHENMFWYRQDPGLGLRLIYFSYDVKMKEKGDIPEGYSVSREKKERFSLILESASTNQTSMYLCASSPEDEKLFFGSGTQLSVL.